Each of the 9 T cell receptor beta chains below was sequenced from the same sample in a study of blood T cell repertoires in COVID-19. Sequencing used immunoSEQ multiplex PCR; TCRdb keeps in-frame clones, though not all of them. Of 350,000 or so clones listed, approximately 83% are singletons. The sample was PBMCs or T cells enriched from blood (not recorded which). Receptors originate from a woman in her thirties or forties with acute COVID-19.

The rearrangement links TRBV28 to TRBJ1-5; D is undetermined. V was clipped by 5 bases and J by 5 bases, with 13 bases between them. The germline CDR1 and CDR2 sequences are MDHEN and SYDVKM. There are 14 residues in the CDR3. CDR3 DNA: TGTGCCAGCAGTAATTCTAGACCCGATCAGCCCCAGCATTTT. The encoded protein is CASSNSRPDQPQHF.

CDR3 sequence reads: CASSLQGPHSGANVLTF. The CDR3, as DNA: TGCGCCAGCAGCTTACAGGGGCCTCACTCTGGGGCCAACGTCCTGACTTTC. The rearrangement links TRBV5-1 to TRBJ2-6, with 7 bases identical to TRBD1. Germline CDR1 is SGHRS and CDR2 is YFSETQ. V shed 2 bases and J 0 bases; nucleotides not matched to a gene: 5. The CDR3 runs 17 residues.

CDR3 DNA: TGTGCCAGCAGGCGGGGGGATTTCGGAAACACCATATATTTT. It is translated as CASRRGDFGNTIYF. This rearrangement joins TRBV2 to TRBJ1-3; a weak D match, TRBD1 (5 bases). V lost 6 bases and J 4 bases, leaving 13 bases between the germline ends. Germline values: CDR1 SNHLY, CDR2 FYNNEI. The CDR3 has 14 residues. The full variable domain, rest sourced from reference TRBV2 and TRBJ1-3, is EPEVTQTPSHQVTQMGQEVILRCVPISNHLYFYWYRQILGQKVEFLVSFYNNEISEKSEIFDDQFSVERPDGSNFTLKIRSTKLEDSAMYFCASRRGDFGNTIYFGEGSWLTVV.

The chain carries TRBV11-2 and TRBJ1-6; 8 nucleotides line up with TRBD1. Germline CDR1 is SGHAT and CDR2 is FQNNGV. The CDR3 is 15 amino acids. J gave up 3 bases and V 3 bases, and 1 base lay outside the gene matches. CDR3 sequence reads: CASSLTGVYNSPLHF. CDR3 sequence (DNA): TGTGCCAGCAGCTTGACAGGGGTCTATAATTCACCCCTCCACTTT. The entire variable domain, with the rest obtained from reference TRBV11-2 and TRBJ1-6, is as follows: EAGVAQSPRYKIIEKRQSVAFWCNPISGHATLYWYQQILGQGPKLLIQFQNNGVVDDSQLPKDRFSAERLKGVDSTLKIQPAKLEDSAVYLCASSLTGVYNSPLHFGNGTRLTVT.

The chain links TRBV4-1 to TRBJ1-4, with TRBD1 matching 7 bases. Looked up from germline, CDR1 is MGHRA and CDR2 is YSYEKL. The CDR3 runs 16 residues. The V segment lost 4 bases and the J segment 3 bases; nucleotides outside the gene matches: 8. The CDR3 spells CASSRLMGQSNEKLFF. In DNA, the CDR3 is TGCGCCAGCAGCCGCCTTATGGGACAGTCTAATGAAAAACTGTTTTTT.

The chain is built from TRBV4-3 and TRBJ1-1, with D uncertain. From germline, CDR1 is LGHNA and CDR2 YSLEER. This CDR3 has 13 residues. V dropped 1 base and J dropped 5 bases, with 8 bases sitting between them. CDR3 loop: CASSQVGWTEAFF. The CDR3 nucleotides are TGCGCCAGCAGCCAAGTTGGCTGGACTGAAGCTTTCTTT.

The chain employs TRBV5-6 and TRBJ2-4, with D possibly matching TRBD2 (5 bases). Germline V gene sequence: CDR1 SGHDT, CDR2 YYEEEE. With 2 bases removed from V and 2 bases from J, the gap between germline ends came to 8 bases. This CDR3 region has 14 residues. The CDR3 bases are TGTGCCAGCAGCTTAGAGGGAACCAAAAACATTCAGTACTTC. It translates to CASSLEGTKNIQYF.

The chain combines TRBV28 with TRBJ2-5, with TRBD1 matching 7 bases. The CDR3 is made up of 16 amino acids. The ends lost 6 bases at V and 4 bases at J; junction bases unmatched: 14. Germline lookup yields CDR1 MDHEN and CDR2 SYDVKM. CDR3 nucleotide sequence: TGTGCCAGCAGGGGACAGAAAGACCTCTGGGGAGAGACCCAGTACTTC. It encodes CASRGQKDLWGETQYF.

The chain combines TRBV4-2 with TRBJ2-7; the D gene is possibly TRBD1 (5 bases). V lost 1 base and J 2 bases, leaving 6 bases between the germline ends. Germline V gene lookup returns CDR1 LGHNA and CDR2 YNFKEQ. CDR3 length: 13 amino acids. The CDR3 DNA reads TGTGCCAGCAGCCAAGTAGGGGCCTACGAGCAGTACTTC. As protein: CASSQVGAYEQYF.